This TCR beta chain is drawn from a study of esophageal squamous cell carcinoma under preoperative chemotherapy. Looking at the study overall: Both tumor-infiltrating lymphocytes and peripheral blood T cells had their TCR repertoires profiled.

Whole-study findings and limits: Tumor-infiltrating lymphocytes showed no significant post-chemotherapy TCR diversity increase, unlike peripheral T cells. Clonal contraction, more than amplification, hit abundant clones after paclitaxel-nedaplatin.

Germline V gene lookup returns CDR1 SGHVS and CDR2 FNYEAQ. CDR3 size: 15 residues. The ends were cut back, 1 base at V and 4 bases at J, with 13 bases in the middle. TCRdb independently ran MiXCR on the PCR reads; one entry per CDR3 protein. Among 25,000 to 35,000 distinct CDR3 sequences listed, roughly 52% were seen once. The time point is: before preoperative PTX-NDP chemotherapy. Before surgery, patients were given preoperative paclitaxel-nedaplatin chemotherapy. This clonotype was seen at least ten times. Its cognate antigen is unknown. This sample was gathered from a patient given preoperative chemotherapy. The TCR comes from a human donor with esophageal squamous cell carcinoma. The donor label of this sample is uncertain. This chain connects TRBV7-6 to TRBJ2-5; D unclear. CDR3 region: CASSLEPRLPETQYF. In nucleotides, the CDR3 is TGTGCCAGCAGCTTAGAACCCAGGCTGCCAGAGACCCAGTACTTC.